This TCR beta chain was captured by sequencing in a study of blood T cell repertoires in COVID-19. Study information: COVID-19 samples, acute and convalescent, were from the United States, Italy and Spain. PBMCs, B-cell-depleted T cells, or T cells were the source of the cDNA or gDNA that made up the material.

The Seattle patients, enrolled during active infection, were followed longitudinally. This CDR3 region has 15 residues. V gave up 4 bases and J gave up 6 bases; unmatched junction bases: 8. Germline CDR1 reads SGDLS; CDR2 reads YYNGEE. TCRdb's table, derived via immunoSEQ multiplex PCR, lists solely in-frame clones and lacks some. Among more than 200,000 clones listed, approximately 86% were seen once. Sequencing was carried out using peripheral blood. The source is a woman aged 55 to 70 with COVID-19, enrolled during active disease. The V gene is TRBV9, the J gene TRBJ2-4, with TRBD2 matching 9 bases. The CDR3, as DNA: TGTGCCAGCAGCCCGGGGCTAGCGGGATTAAACATTCAGTACTTC. Its translation: CASSPGLAGLNIQYF.